These T cell receptor beta chains were read from a single sample in a study of CD8 T cells in Susac syndrome. TCRdb re-derived calls from the immunoSEQ multiplex PCR reads in MiXCR, one entry per CDR3 protein. This table holds 200,000 to 250,000 distinct CDR3 sequences, around 95% found once. Input material: CD4+ T cells from PBMCs. These receptors all come from a human donor with multiple sclerosis. Each CDR3 is given with its conserved first and last residue. D genes are given only for firm matches. The size of a clone is reported for some rows only, either as once, few or many, or as a class for expanded clones.

D gene,clone size,CDR3 length,J gene,V gene,CDR3 protein,CDR3 DNA
.,.,17,TRBJ2-7,TRBV18,CASSRDEGLGSSYEQYF,TGTGCCAGCTCACGAGATGAGGGTCTCGGGAGCTCCTACGAGCAGTACTTC
TRBD2,.,14,TRBJ2-1,TRBV20-1,CSAWVAGGHNEQFF,TGCAGTGCGTGGGTGGCGGGGGGGCATAATGAGCAGTTCTTC
.,.,11,TRBJ2-7,TRBV20-1,CSARDRTAQYF,TGCAGTGCTAGAGATCGGACAGCCCAGTACTTC
.,.,12,TRBJ2-5,TRBV29-1,CSARGNQETQYF,TGCAGCGCCCGGGGGAACCAAGAGACCCAGTACTTC
.,.,15,TRBJ2-1,TRBV25-1,CASSDPGPKSNEQFF,TGTGCCAGCAGTGATCCGGGACCCAAATCCAATGAGCAGTTCTTC
TRBD2,.,15,TRBJ2-7,TRBV12-3/TRBV12-4,CASSLISGRAHEQYF,TGTGCCAGCAGTTTAATAAGCGGGAGGGCCCACGAGCAGTACTTC
.,once,14,TRBJ1-4,TRBV5-4,CASSLGQINEKLFF,TGTGCCAGCAGCTTGGGACAAATTAATGAAAAACTGTTTTTT
TRBD2,.,13,TRBJ2-3,TRBV30,CAWASGLANTQYF,TGTGCCTGGGCCTCGGGACTAGCGAACACGCAGTATTTT
.,once,12,TRBJ1-1,TRBV5-1,CASRNLGTEAFF,TGCGCCAGCAGGAATTTGGGGACTGAAGCTTTCTTT
.,.,15,TRBJ1-2,TRBV19,CASRINFRVNYGYTF,TGTGCCAGTAGGATCAACTTCAGGGTGAACTATGGCTACACCTTC
.,.,13,TRBJ2-7,TRBV2,CASGDSKTYEQYF,TGTGCCAGCGGAGACAGCAAAACCTACGAGCAGTACTTC
.,.,13,TRBJ1-1,TRBV6-5,CASRVEVNTEAFF,TGTGCCAGCCGAGTCGAGGTGAACACTGAAGCTTTCTTT
TRBD1,once,15,TRBJ2-7,TRBV12-3/TRBV12-4,CASSRPGQGTYEQYF,TGTGCCAGCAGTAGACCGGGACAGGGAACCTACGAGCAGTACTTC
.,.,14,TRBJ2-7,TRBV30,CAWSRGQPTYEQYF,TGTGCCTGGAGTCGCGGGCAGCCTACCTACGAGCAGTACTTC
.,.,13,TRBJ1-2,TRBV7-9,CASSSWGDYGYTF,TGTGCCAGCAGCTCTTGGGGGGACTATGGCTACACCTTC
TRBD2,.,16,TRBJ2-3,TRBV7-2,CASSPSSGKFADTQYF,TGTGCCAGCAGCCCTAGTAGCGGGAAGTTCGCAGATACGCAGTATTTT
.,.,10,TRBJ1-1,TRBV29-1,CSVRNAEAFF,TGCAGCGTCCGGAACGCCGAAGCTTTCTTT
.,.,13,TRBJ2-5,TRBV12-5,CAAAATASGTQYF,TGTGCGGCAGCGGCGACCGCCTCGGGGACCCAGTACTTC
.,.,14,TRBJ2-1,TRBV6-1,CASSKDQTRNEQFF,TGTGCCAGCAGCAAGGACCAGACACGCAATGAGCAGTTCTTC
TRBD1,.,17,TRBJ1-2,TRBV4-1,CASSPRMTGQMDYGYTF,TGCGCCAGCAGCCCCCGAATGACAGGGCAGATGGACTATGGCTACACCTTC
.,.,15,TRBJ2-7,TRBV27,CASSLSSIPLYEQYF,TGTGCCAGCAGTCTCTCTAGTATTCCCCTCTACGAGCAGTACTTC
.,.,14,TRBJ2-7,TRBV18,CASSPPRTSYEQYF,TGTGCCAGCTCACCACCTAGGACGTCCTACGAGCAGTACTTC
.,.,14,TRBJ1-1,TRBV5-1,CASSLGQLNAEAFF,TGCGCCAGCAGCTTGGGCCAACTAAACGCTGAAGCTTTCTTT
.,.,14,TRBJ2-3,TRBV20-1,CSARDPRGTDTQYF,TGCAGTGCTAGAGATCCACGTGGCACAGATACGCAGTATTTT
TRBD1,.,17,TRBJ2-2,TRBV6-1,CASRVPDRGRNTGELFF,TGTGCCAGCAGAGTACCCGACAGGGGGCGAAACACCGGGGAGCTGTTTTTT
.,.,13,TRBJ2-1,TRBV9,CASSAHIYNEQFF,TGTGCCAGCAGCGCTCACATCTACAATGAGCAGTTCTTC
.,.,14,TRBJ1-2,TRBV2,CASSGPGQVYGYTF,TGTGCCAGCAGTGGCCCGGGGCAGGTATATGGCTACACCTTC